Listed here are 14 T cell receptor beta chains from one sample, sequenced in a study of T cell responses to AZD1222 COVID-19 vaccine. Using immunoSEQ multiplex PCR, the repertoire was profiled, and TCRdb retains in-frame clones only, with some absent. The sample has around 120,000 clones, 92% seen once; the top ten hold 11% to 15%. Specimen: peripheral blood, collected on day 0 of AZD1222 vaccination. These TCRs come from an adult in good health.

V and J are TRBV20-1 and TRBJ1-6; 8 bases agree with TRBD1. V shed 5 bases and J 14 bases; nucleotides not matched to a gene: 5. The CDR3 sequence is 11 residues long. CDR1 is DFQATT and CDR2 is SNEGSKA in the germline V gene (reference sequence). CDR3 sequence: CSARTGSTLHF. The CDR3 region has the DNA TGCAGTGCTCGGACAGGGTCCACCCTCCACTTT.

J is TRBJ2-7 and V is TRBV5-6, with D perhaps matching TRBD1 (6 bases). From germline, CDR1 is SGHDT and CDR2 YYEEEE. The ends were cut back, 4 bases at V and 3 bases at J, with 17 bases in the middle. The CDR3 is made up of 15 amino acids. The CDR3 sequence: CASSQGQGLYYEQYF. CDR3 coding DNA: TGTGCCAGCAGCCAGGGGCAGGGCCTTTACTACGAGCAGTACTTC.

The chain is built from TRBV11-2 and TRBJ2-7, with 9 bases that match TRBD1. From germline, CDR1 is SGHAT and CDR2 FQNNGV. V trimming: 6 bases; J trimming: 5 bases; junction bases outside the gene matches: 8. This CDR3 region has 14 residues. The CDR3 DNA reads TGTGCCAGCAGGTACAGGGGGCCTGTCGACGAGCAGTACTTC. Translated: CASRYRGPVDEQYF.

The sample holds one count of this clone. The gene calls are TRBV4-3 and TRBJ1-3; D gene unclear. This CDR3 comprises 15 residues. Between the trimmed V and J ends, which lost 2 bases and 0 bases, there was a span of 8 bases. Per germline, CDR1 LGHNA and CDR2 YSLEER. The CDR3 region has the DNA TGCGCCAGCAGCCAAAGGGCCTTCTCTGGAAACACCATATATTTT. It codes for CASSQRAFSGNTIYF.

The gene calls are TRBV4-3 and TRBJ2-2, with D uncertain. Germline CDR1 reads LGHNA; CDR2 reads YSLEER. Trimming removed 0 bases from V and 4 bases from J, with 15 bases in between. This CDR3 has 17 amino acids. The chain's CDR3 is CASSQDPAGVATGELFF. The DNA of the CDR3 is TGCGCCAGCAGCCAAGATCCGGCTGGAGTGGCCACCGGGGAGCTGTTTTTT.

In DNA, the CDR3 is TGCGCCAGCAGCCAATACGAGGGCACCGCCTACGAGCAGTACTTC. Amino acid sequence: CASSQYEGTAYEQYF. This chain uses TRBV4-1 with TRBJ2-7; maybe TRBD2 (5 bases). This CDR3 is 15 amino acids long. Germline V CDR1 and CDR2: MGHRA, YSYEKL. Trimming left V 2 bases short and J 2 bases short, with 13 bases between.

This clone was observed once. V and J are TRBV5-8 and TRBJ1-2; 7 nucleotides agree with TRBD1. CDR3 length: 14 amino acids. Germline V gene data show CDR1 as SGHTS and CDR2 as YDEGEE. Trimming removed 4 bases from V and 3 bases from J; junction bases left unmatched: 6. The CDR3 DNA reads as TGTGCCAGCAGCCCTCGGGGACAGTACTATGGCTACACCTTC. Translated: CASSPRGQYYGYTF.

The chain links TRBV11-2 to TRBJ1-3; possibly TRBD1 for D (5 bases). CDR1 SGHAT and CDR2 FQNNGV come from the germline V gene. The CDR3 is 13 amino acids. V was clipped by 5 bases and J by 4 bases, with 9 bases between them. CDR3 residues: CASSPGPGNTIYF. The CDR3 DNA follows: TGTGCCAGCAGCCCAGGGCCCGGAAACACCATATATTTT.

This chain joins TRBV4-1 and TRBJ1-4; no clear D. The CDR3 contains 14 residues. Per the germline V gene, CDR1 is MGHRA and CDR2 is YSYEKL. Trimming removed 8 bases from V and 4 bases from J, with 14 bases in between. The CDR3 DNA is TGCGCCAGCTCCGCGGACGGTCGTAATGAAAAACTGTTTTTT. Translated: CASSADGRNEKLFF.

The gene calls are TRBV9 and TRBJ2-2; 12 nucleotides align to TRBD2. The J segment lost 2 bases and the V segment lost 0 bases, leaving 11 bases of the junction unmatched. In germline, CDR1 is SGDLS, CDR2 YYNGEE. This CDR3 contains 20 residues. CDR3 protein: CASSVARLAGAGLNTGELFF. In DNA form, the CDR3 reads TGTGCCAGCAGCGTAGCTAGACTAGCGGGAGCGGGGCTTAACACCGGGGAGCTGTTTTTT.

The CDR3 bases are TGTGCCATCAGTGTAATGGAATCTGGAAACACCATATATTTT. This codes for CAISVMESGNTIYF. The J gene is TRBJ1-3, the V gene TRBV10-3, with D unresolved. The ends were cut back, 4 bases at V and 1 base at J, with 8 bases in the middle. CDR1 is ENHRY and CDR2 is SYGVKD in the germline V gene. The CDR3 contains 14 residues.

This chain uses TRBV6-5 with TRBJ2-5; D could derive from TRBD1 or TRBD2 (7 bases each). V was trimmed by 11 bases and J by 4 bases, leaving 17 bases between them. This CDR3 is built from 13 residues. Germline V gene data show CDR1 as MNHEY and CDR2 as SVGAGI. The CDR3 nucleotides read TGTGCCGTATCCAGGGGGGGGACAGAGACCCAGTACTTC. Its protein is CAVSRGGTETQYF.

The rearrangement links TRBV6-5 to TRBJ2-1, with 8 bases identical to TRBD1. Germline CDR1 is MNHEY and CDR2 is SVGAGI. With 6 bases clipped from V and 5 bases from J, the junction kept 9 bases outside the gene matches. The CDR3 runs to 15 residues. The CDR3 spells CASRTGQGTDNEQFF. The CDR3 DNA is TGTGCCAGCAGGACCGGACAGGGAACCGACAATGAGCAGTTCTTC.

The chain joins TRBV4-3 to TRBJ1-4; D gene uncertain. Trimming left V 1 base short and J 8 bases short, with 11 bases between. The germline V gene has CDR1 LGHNA and CDR2 YSLEER. The CDR3 runs to 14 residues. The CDR3 DNA sequence: TGCGCCAGCAGCCAAGGACTCGCCGGCGAAAAACTGTTTTTT. Protein sequence: CASSQGLAGEKLFF.